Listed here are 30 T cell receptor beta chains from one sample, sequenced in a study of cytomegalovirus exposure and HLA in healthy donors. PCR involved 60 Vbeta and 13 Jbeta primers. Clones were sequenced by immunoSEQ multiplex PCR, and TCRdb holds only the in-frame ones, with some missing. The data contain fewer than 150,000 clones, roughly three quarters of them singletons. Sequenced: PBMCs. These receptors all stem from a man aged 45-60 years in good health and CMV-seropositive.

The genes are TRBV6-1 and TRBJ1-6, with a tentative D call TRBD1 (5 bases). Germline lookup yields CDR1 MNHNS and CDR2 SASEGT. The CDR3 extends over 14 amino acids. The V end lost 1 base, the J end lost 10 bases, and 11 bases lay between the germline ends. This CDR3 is CASSEERGRSPLHF. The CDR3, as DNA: TGTGCCAGCAGTGAAGAAAGGGGCAGGTCACCCCTCCACTTT.

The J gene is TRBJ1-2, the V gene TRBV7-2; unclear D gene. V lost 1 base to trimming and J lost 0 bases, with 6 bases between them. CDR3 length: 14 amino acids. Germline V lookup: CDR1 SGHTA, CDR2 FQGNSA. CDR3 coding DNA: TGTGCCAGCAGCTTAGGAGCTTCTAACTATGGCTACACCTTC. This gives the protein CASSLGASNYGYTF.

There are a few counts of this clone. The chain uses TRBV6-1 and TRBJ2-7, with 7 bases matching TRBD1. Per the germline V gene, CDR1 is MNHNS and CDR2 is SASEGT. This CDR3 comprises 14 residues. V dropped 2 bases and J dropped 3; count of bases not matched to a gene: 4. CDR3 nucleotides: TGTGCCAGCAGTGAAACCAGGGGGTTCTACGAGCAGTACTTC. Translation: CASSETRGFYEQYF.

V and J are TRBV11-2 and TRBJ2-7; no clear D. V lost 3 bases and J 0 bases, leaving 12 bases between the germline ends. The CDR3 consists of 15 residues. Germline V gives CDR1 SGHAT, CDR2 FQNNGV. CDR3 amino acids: CASSFPWADSYEQYF. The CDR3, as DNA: TGTGCCAGCAGCTTCCCGTGGGCAGACTCCTACGAGCAGTACTTC. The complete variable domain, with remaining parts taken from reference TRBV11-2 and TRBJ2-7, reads EAGVAQSPRYKIIEKRQSVAFWCNPISGHATLYWYQQILGQGPKLLIQFQNNGVVDDSQLPKDRFSAERLKGVDSTLKIQPAKLEDSAVYLCASSFPWADSYEQYFGPGTRLTVT.

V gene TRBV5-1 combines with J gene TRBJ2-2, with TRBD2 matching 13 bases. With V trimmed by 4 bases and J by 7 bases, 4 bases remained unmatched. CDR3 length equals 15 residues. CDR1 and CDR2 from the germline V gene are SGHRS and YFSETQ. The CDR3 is CASSGTSGNRGELFF. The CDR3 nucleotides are TGCGCCAGCAGCGGGACTAGCGGGAATCGCGGGGAGCTGTTTTTT.

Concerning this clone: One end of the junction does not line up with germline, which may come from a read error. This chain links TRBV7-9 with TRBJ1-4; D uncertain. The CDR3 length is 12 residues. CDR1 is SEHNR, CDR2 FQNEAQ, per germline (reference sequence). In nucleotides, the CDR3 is TGTGCCGGCAGCTTCACGGGTGAAAAACTGTTTTTT. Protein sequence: CAGSFTGEKLFF.

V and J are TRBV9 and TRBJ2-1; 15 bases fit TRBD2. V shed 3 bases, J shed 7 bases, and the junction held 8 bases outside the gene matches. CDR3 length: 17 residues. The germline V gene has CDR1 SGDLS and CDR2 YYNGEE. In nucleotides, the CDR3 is TGTGCCAGCAGCGGGGGGACTAGCGGGAGGCTGGTAAATGAGCAGTTCTTC. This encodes CASSGGTSGRLVNEQFF.

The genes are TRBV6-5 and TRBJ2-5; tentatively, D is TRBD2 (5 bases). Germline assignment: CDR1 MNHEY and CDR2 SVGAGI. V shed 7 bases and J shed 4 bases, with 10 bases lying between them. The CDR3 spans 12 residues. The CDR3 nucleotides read TGTGCCAGCACGGGGTGGGGAGAGACCCAGTACTTC. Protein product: CASTGWGETQYF.

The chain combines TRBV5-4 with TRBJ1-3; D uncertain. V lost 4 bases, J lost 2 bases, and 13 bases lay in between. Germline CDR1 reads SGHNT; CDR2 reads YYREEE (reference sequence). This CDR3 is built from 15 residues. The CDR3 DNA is TGTGCCAGCAGCCTAAGGACTGATGCTGGAAACACCATATATTTT. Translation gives CASSLRTDAGNTIYF.

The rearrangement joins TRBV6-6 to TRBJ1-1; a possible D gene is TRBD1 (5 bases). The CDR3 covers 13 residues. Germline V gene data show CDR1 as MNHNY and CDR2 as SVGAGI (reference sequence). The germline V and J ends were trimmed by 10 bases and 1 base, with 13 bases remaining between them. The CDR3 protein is CATRQGSNTEAFF. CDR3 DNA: TGTGCCACCCGGCAGGGATCGAACACTGAAGCTTTCTTT.

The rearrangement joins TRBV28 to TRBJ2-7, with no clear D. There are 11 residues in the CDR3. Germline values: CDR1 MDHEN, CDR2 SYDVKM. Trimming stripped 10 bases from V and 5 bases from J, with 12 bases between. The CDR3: CATRAIHEQYF. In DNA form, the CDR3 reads TGTGCCACTAGAGCGATACACGAGCAGTACTTC.

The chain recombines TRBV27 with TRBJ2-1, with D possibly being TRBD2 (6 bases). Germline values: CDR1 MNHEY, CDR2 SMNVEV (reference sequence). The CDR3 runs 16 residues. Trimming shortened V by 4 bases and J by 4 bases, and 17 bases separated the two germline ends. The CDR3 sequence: CASSSKMTGEYNEQFF. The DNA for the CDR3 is TGTGCCAGCAGTTCGAAAATGACGGGAGAATACAATGAGCAGTTCTTC.

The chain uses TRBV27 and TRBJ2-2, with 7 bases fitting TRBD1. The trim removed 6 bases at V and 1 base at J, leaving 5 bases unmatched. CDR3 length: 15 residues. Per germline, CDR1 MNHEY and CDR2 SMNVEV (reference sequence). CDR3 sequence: CASRGQPENTGELFF. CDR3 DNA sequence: TGTGCCAGCAGGGGACAGCCCGAGAACACCGGGGAGCTGTTTTTT.

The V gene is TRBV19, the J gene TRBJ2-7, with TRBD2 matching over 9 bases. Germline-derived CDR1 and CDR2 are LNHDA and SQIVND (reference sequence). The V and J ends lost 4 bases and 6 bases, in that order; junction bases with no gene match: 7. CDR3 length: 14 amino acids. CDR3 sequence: CASSTSGIRAEQYF. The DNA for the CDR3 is TGTGCCAGTAGTACTAGCGGGATAAGGGCCGAGCAGTACTTC. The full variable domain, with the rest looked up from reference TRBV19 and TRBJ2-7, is DGGITQSPKYLFRKEGQNVTLSCEQNLNHDAMYWYRQDPGQGLRLIYYSQIVNDFQKGDIAEGYSVSREKKESFPLTVTSAQKNPTAFYLCASSTSGIRAEQYFGPGTRLTVT.

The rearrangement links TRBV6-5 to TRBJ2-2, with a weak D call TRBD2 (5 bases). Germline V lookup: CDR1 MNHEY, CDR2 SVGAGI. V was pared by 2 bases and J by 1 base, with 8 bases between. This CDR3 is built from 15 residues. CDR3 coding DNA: TGTGCCAGCAGTTACGCGGGCAGGAACACCGGGGAGCTGTTTTTT. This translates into CASSYAGRNTGELFF.

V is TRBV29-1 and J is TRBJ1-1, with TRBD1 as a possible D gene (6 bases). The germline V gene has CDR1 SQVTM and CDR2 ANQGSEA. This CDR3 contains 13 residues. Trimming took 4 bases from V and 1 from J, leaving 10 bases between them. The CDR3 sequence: CSVVGTTNTEAFF. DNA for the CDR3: TGCAGCGTTGTTGGGACAACGAACACTGAAGCTTTCTTT.

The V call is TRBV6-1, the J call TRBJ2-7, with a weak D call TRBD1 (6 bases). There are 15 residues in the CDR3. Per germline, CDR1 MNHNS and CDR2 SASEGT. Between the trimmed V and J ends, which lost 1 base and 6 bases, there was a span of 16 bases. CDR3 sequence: CASSEVRGGDGEQYF. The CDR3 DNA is TGTGCCAGCAGTGAAGTGCGTGGGGGCGACGGCGAGCAGTACTTC.

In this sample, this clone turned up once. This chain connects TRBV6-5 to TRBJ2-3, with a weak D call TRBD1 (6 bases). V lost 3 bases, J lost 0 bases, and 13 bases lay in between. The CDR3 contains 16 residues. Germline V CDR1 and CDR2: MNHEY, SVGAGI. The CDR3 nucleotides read TGTGCCAGCAGTTATTACGGGACAACTAGCACAGATACGCAGTATTTT. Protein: CASSYYGTTSTDTQYF.

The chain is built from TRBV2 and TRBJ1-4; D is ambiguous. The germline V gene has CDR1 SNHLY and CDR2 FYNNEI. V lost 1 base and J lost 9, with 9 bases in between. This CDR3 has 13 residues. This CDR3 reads CASSEETRQKLFF. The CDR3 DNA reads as TGTGCCAGCAGTGAAGAGACTAGGCAAAAACTGTTTTTT.

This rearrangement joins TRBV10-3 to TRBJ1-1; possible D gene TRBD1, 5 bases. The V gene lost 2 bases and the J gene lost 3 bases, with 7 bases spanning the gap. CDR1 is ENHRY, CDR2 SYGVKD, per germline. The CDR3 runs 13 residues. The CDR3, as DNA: TGTGCCATCAGTGAGCTACAGGACACTGAAGCTTTCTTT. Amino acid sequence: CAISELQDTEAFF.

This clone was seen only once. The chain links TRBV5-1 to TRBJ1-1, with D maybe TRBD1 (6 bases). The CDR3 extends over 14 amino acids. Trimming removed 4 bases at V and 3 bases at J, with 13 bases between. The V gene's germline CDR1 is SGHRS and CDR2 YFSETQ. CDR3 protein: CASSREGDYTEAFF. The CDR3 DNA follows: TGCGCCAGCAGCAGGGAGGGGGATTACACTGAAGCTTTCTTT.

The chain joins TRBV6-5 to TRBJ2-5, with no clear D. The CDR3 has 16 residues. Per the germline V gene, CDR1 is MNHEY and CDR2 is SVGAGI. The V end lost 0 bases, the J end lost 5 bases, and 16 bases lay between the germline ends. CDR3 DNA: TGTGCCAGCAGTTACTCCTACCTCCGGAGTGGGGAGACCCAGTACTTC. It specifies CASSYSYLRSGETQYF.

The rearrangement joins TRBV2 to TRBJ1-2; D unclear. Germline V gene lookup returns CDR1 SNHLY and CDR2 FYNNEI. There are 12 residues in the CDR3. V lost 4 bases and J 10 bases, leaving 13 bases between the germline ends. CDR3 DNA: TGTGCCAGCAGTGCAGGCAGACGGAACTACACCTTC. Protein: CASSAGRRNYTF.

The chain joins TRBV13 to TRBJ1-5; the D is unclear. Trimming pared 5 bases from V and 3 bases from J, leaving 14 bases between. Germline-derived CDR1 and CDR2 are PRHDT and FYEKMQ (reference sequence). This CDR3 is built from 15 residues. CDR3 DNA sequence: TGTGCCAGCAGCCCCCGGGGTGCAGCCAATCAGCCCCAGCATTTT. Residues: CASSPRGAANQPQHF.

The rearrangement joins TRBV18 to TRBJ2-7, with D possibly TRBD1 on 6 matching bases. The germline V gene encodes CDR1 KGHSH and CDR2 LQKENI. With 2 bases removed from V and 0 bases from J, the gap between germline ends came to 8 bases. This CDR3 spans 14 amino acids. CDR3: CASSPGTSSYEQYF. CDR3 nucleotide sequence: TGTGCCAGCTCACCAGGGACAAGCTCCTACGAGCAGTACTTC.

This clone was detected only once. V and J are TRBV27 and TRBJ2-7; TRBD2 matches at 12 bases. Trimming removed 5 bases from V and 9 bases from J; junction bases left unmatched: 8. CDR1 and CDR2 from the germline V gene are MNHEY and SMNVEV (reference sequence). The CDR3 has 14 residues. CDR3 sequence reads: CASSRTSGVFGQYF. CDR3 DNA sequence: TGTGCCAGCAGTCGGACTAGCGGGGTGTTCGGGCAGTACTTC.

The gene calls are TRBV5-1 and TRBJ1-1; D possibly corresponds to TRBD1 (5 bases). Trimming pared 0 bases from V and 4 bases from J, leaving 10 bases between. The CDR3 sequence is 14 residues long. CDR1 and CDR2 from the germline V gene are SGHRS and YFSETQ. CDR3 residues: CASSLVLGGTEAFF. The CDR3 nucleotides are TGCGCCAGCAGCTTGGTCCTGGGGGGCACTGAAGCTTTCTTT.

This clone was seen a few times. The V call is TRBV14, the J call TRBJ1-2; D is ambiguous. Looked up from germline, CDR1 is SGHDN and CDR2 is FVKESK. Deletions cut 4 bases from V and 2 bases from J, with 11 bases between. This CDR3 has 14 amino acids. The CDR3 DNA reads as TGTGCCAGCAGCCCCCCTACTTTAAACTATGGCTACACCTTC. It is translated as CASSPPTLNYGYTF.

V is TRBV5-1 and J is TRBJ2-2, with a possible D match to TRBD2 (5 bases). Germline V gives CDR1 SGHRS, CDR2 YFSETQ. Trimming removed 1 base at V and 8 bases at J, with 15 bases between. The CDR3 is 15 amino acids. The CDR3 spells CASSLTGIGKGELFF. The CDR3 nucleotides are TGCGCCAGCAGCTTGACGGGGATTGGGAAAGGGGAGCTGTTTTTT.

CDR3 coding DNA: TGTGCCAGCAGCTTTCAACCGGGACTAGCTACGGTCTACGAGCAGTACTTC. Protein sequence: CASSFQPGLATVYEQYF. The chain uses TRBV7-2 and TRBJ2-7; 9 bases align to TRBD2. Germline V lookup: CDR1 SGHTA, CDR2 FQGNSA. With 3 bases clipped from V and 3 bases from J, the junction kept 12 bases outside the gene matches. The CDR3 spans 17 residues.